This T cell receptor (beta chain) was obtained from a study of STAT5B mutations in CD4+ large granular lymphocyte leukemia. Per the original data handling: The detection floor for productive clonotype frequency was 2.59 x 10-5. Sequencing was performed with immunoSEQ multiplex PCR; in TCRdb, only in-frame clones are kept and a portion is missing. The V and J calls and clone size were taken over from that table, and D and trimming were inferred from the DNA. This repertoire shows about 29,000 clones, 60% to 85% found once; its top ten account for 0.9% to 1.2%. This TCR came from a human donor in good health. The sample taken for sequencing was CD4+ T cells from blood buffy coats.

The CDR3 bases are TGTGCCAGCAGCTTATACCAGGACACCGCCTACGAGCAGTACTTC. It specifies CASSLYQDTAYEQYF. The gene calls are TRBV11-2 and TRBJ2-5; possible D gene TRBD1, 5 bases. Matching the DNA end better, TRBJ2-7 makes the J call doubtful. This CDR3 is built from 15 residues. Per the germline V gene, CDR1 is SGHAT and CDR2 is FQNNGV.